One sample yielded the 13 T cell receptor beta chains listed below, sequenced in a study of post-analysis software for immune sequencing data. Study-level findings and limits: TRBV segments more frequent in patients than in controls numbered five and included TRBV5-6, TRBV5-1 and TRBV20-1.

Prepared TCR beta cDNA libraries contained unique molecular identifiers. TCRdb reprocessed the PCR reads via MiXCR and lists one record per CDR3 protein. This table has fewer than 900,000 distinct CDR3 sequences, about half appearing once. Their antigens are not known. The specimen was blood. Receptor source: a girl aged 5 to 17 with multiple sclerosis.

V usage is TRBV20-1 and J usage is TRBJ2-7; 7 positions agree with TRBD1. Germline CDR1 is DFQATT and CDR2 is SNEGSKA (reference sequence). The CDR3 sequence is 18 residues long. Trimming took 5 bases from V and 1 from J; bases not matched to a gene: 20. CDR3 amino acids: CSARNRDSIHEVSYEQYF. The CDR3, as DNA: TGCAGTGCTCGTAACCGGGACAGTATTCATGAGGTTTCCTACGAGCAGTACTTC.

The gene calls are TRBV20-1 and TRBJ1-5; no clear D gene. Per germline, CDR1 DFQATT and CDR2 SNEGSKA (reference sequence). This CDR3 spans 12 amino acids. V lost 2 bases, J lost 5 bases, and 7 bases lay in between. CDR3 sequence reads: CSARRSDQPQHF. The CDR3, as DNA: TGCAGTGCTAGACGGTCGGATCAGCCCCAGCATTTT.

The rearrangement links TRBV7-9 to TRBJ2-4; D is possibly TRBD1 (6 bases). CDR1 is SEHNR, CDR2 FQNEAQ, per germline (reference sequence). The CDR3 runs 15 residues. The germline V and J ends were trimmed by 5 bases and 0 bases, with 11 bases remaining between them. This chain's CDR3 is CASSKTGLAKNIQYF. CDR3 nucleotide sequence: TGTGCCAGCAGCAAGACAGGTTTAGCCAAAAACATTCAGTACTTC.

This clonotype has just a few counts. The chain has TRBV6-5 and TRBJ2-5; TRBD1 matches at 7 bases. Per germline, CDR1 MNHEY and CDR2 SVGAGI. The CDR3 extends over 15 amino acids. The V and J ends lost 2 bases and 2 bases, in that order; junction bases with no gene match: 5. The CDR3 is CASSYVWDSQETQYF. The CDR3 DNA is TGTGCCAGCAGTTACGTATGGGACAGTCAAGAGACCCAGTACTTC.

As DNA, the CDR3 is TGCGCCAGCAGCTTGGCCGGTACCGGGATGGAGACCCAGTACTTC. This encodes CASSLAGTGMETQYF. The V and J genes are TRBV5-1 and TRBJ2-5; D is possibly TRBD2 (5 bases). From germline, CDR1 is SGHRS and CDR2 YFSETQ. The CDR3 is made up of 15 amino acids. V lost 0 bases, J lost 5 bases, and 14 bases lay in between.

The chain carries TRBV12-3 or TRBV12-4 and TRBJ2-1; 11 nucleotides line up with TRBD2. This CDR3 comprises 16 residues. Germline trimming cut 4 bases from V and 4 bases from J; bases unmatched to any gene: 6. CDR3 bases: TGTGCCAGCAGTTCCCACGGGACTAGCGGTTACAATGAGCAGTTCTTC. It is translated as CASSSHGTSGYNEQFF.

This chain connects TRBV12-3 or TRBV12-4 to TRBJ2-3, with D perhaps TRBD2 (5 bases). The V end lost 7 bases, the J end lost 2 bases, and 13 bases lay between the germline ends. CDR3 length equals 14 residues. The CDR3, as DNA: TGTGCCAGCACCGAGCCCGGGGTCACAGATACGCAGTATTTT. It is translated as CASTEPGVTDTQYF.

Only a few counts were recorded for this clonotype. This chain joins TRBV10-3 and TRBJ1-5, with TRBD1 matching over 8 bases. V was clipped by 3 bases and J by 6 bases; unmatched bases: 4. Germline V gives CDR1 ENHRY, CDR2 SYGVKD. The CDR3 consists of 14 residues. CDR3 loop: CAISDDRGLQPQHF. For the CDR3, the DNA is TGTGCCATCAGTGACGACAGGGGACTTCAGCCCCAGCATTTT.

The genes are TRBV18 and TRBJ2-5; 8 bases are shared with TRBD2. Germline trimming cut 3 bases from V and 2 bases from J; bases unmatched to any gene: 11. The CDR3 extends over 17 amino acids. Germline values: CDR1 KGHSH, CDR2 LQKENI. DNA for the CDR3: TGTGCCAGCTCACCCGAGGCTAGCGGGCCCCCTCAAGAGACCCAGTACTTC. Protein: CASSPEASGPPQETQYF.

This clonotype was seen a few times. This chain links TRBV7-9 with TRBJ1-4; the D gene is possibly TRBD1 (5 bases). CDR3 size: 16 residues. V shed 5 bases and J shed 5 bases, with 18 bases lying between them. Germline V CDR1 and CDR2: SEHNR, FQNEAQ (reference sequence). The CDR3 sequence: CASSPPGSGSNEKLFF. CDR3 sequence (DNA): TGTGCCAGCAGCCCCCCCGGGTCAGGGAGCAATGAAAAACTGTTTTTT.

The sample holds a few counts of this clonotype. The CDR3 reads CASSFFGGRGYTF. The CDR3 DNA reads as TGTGCCAGCAGTTTTTTCGGAGGAAGAGGCTACACCTTC. This chain joins TRBV28 and TRBJ1-2, with no clear D. The CDR3 covers 13 residues. The V end was cut by 3 bases, the J end by 8 bases, with 13 bases between. CDR1 and CDR2 from the germline V gene are MDHEN and SYDVKM.

V and J are TRBV5-6 and TRBJ2-1; D remains unclear. CDR3 length: 14 residues. V shed 3 bases and J shed 10 bases, with 17 bases lying between them. Germline loops: CDR1 SGHDT, CDR2 YYEEEE. The CDR3: CASSSRAFKREQFF. The CDR3 DNA sequence: TGTGCCAGCAGCTCCCGGGCCTTCAAACGAGAGCAGTTCTTC.

The sample holds a few counts of this clonotype. A read error is possible here, since a much larger clone lies one base away. The chain links TRBV20-1 to TRBJ2-4, with TRBD2 as a possible D gene (6 bases). This CDR3 has 14 amino acids. V lost 3 bases and J lost 5, with 14 bases in between. Germline CDR1 and CDR2: DFQATT and SNEGSKA (reference sequence). CDR3 DNA sequence: TGCAGTGCTAGGTGCGGGAACAGCCAAAACATTCAGTACTTC. It is translated as CSARCGNSQNIQYF.